What follows are 10 T cell receptor beta chains derived from one specimen sequenced in a study of shared clonotypes between healthy human individuals. Assay: immunoSEQ multiplex PCR; the TCRdb copy retains only in-frame clones and omits some. The sample lists about 2.4 million clones; approximately 92% were seen once. Sequencing was carried out using naive CD4+ T cells sorted from blood. The subset here: CD45RA+ positively selected. Source of these receptors: a man aged 18 to 29 in good health.

This clone was seen a handful of times. This chain uses TRBV30 with TRBJ2-5; D uncertain. V was shortened by 4 bases and J by 7 bases, with 13 bases between the two germline ends. This CDR3 has 12 residues. Germline CDR1 reads GTSNPN; CDR2 reads SVGIG (reference sequence). CDR3 bases: TGTGCCTGGAATGCCGCATTGGGGACCCAGTACTTC. This codes for CAWNAALGTQYF.

The chain combines TRBV7-3 with TRBJ2-5, with TRBD2 matching 8 bases. Trimming at V came to 3 bases and at J to 4 bases, leaving 4 bases not matched to a gene. This CDR3 comprises 14 residues. In germline, CDR1 is SGHTA, CDR2 FQGTGA. CDR3 sequence reads: CASSLGTRGETQYF. The CDR3, as DNA: TGTGCCAGCAGCTTGGGGACTAGAGGAGAGACCCAGTACTTC. The complete variable domain, with remaining parts taken from reference TRBV7-3 and TRBJ2-5, reads GAGVSQTPSNKVTEKGKYVELRCDPISGHTALYWYRQSLGQGPEFLIYFQGTGAADDSGLPNDRFFAVRPEGSVSTLKIQRTERGDSAVYLCASSLGTRGETQYFGPGTRLLVL.

This chain links TRBV6-1 with TRBJ2-1, with D perhaps matching TRBD1 or TRBD2 (6 bases each). Trimming pared 1 base from V and 6 bases from J, leaving 13 bases between. The length of the CDR3 is 15 residues. Per germline, CDR1 MNHNS and CDR2 SASEGT. CDR3 amino acids: CASSEGWGRGNEQFF. As DNA, the CDR3 is TGTGCCAGCAGTGAAGGCTGGGGGCGGGGCAATGAGCAGTTCTTC.

This clone was seen just once. This chain joins TRBV9 and TRBJ2-1; D may be TRBD2 (5 bases). Trimming removed 0 bases at V and 0 bases at J, with 10 bases between. The germline V gene has CDR1 SGDLS and CDR2 YYNGEE. This CDR3 is 16 amino acids long. The CDR3 loop reads CASSVGGFDSYNEQFF. The CDR3 nucleotides are TGTGCCAGCAGCGTAGGCGGGTTCGACTCCTACAATGAGCAGTTCTTC.

The V gene is TRBV28, the J gene TRBJ2-7, with TRBD2 matching 10 bases. Germline V gene lookup returns CDR1 MDHEN and CDR2 SYDVKM. This CDR3 comprises 15 residues. V shed 4 bases and J 6 bases; nucleotides not matched to a gene: 9. The CDR3 spells CASSSPGLAEGEQYF. The CDR3 coding sequence is TGTGCCAGCAGTTCCCCTGGACTAGCGGAAGGCGAGCAGTACTTC.

The chain links TRBV4-2 to TRBJ2-3; maybe TRBD1 (6 bases). The CDR3 spans 16 residues. Germline loops: CDR1 LGHNA, CDR2 YNFKEQ. V was pared by 6 bases and J by 4 bases, with 20 bases between. The DNA of the CDR3 is TGTGCCAGCAGAAGGCTAGGACAGTACCTGCCAGATACGCAGTATTTT. Translation: CASRRLGQYLPDTQYF.

The chain uses TRBV30 and TRBJ1-2; maybe TRBD1 (5 bases). Germline V gene sequence: CDR1 GTSNPN, CDR2 SVGIG (reference sequence). Trimming cost V 5 bases and J 4 bases, with 14 bases left between them. This CDR3 contains 13 residues. CDR3 protein: CAWYRGAGYGYTF. In nucleotides, the CDR3 is TGTGCCTGGTATCGTGGGGCTGGCTATGGCTACACCTTC.

The chain recombines TRBV6-5 with TRBJ2-1; D remains ambiguous. This CDR3 has 12 residues. With 3 bases removed from V and 8 bases from J, the gap between germline ends came to 8 bases. Per the germline V gene, CDR1 is MNHEY and CDR2 is SVGAGI. The CDR3 DNA reads TGTGCCAGCAGTTATAGTCGGTATGAGCAGTTCTTC. It translates to CASSYSRYEQFF.

This clone was observed a few times. The chain combines TRBV30 with TRBJ1-3; D is unclear. The CDR3 runs 13 residues. Trimming stripped 0 bases from V and 4 bases from J, with 7 bases between. Germline CDR1 is GTSNPN and CDR2 is SVGIG (reference sequence). CDR3 in DNA: TGTGCCTGGAGTGTATCAGTCGGAAACACCATATATTTT. Residues: CAWSVSVGNTIYF.

This chain uses TRBV7-6 with TRBJ1-1; D unclear. From germline, CDR1 is SGHVS and CDR2 FNYEAQ. V lost 2 bases and J lost 1, with 5 bases in between. The length of the CDR3 is 13 residues. This CDR3 reads CASSLMKNTEAFF. The CDR3 nucleotides are TGTGCCAGCAGCTTAATGAAGAACACTGAAGCTTTCTTT.